Listed here are 30 T cell receptor beta chains from one sample, sequenced in a study of human T cells and chemical hapten exposure. Time point specified: pre-sensitization, week 0. Treatment denoted: therapeutic diphenylcyclopropenone sensitization with weekly scalp DPC. TCRdb ran MiXCR on the RACE reads and lists one entry per CDR3 protein. This sample yields roughly 100,000 distinct CDR3 sequences, of which 8% to 10% are seen a single time; more than 3% belongs to the top ten. The material was whole blood, obtained in connection with sensitization to the hapten diphenylcyclopropenone (DPC). The receptors shown here come from a woman in her thirties or forties with alopecia areata. Some clones in this sample may be carry-over from other donors' samples.

This clonotype has ten or more counts. The rearrangement joins TRBV19 to TRBJ2-3, with 8 bases identical to TRBD1. The CDR3 totals 15 residues. The ends lost 6 bases at V and 6 bases at J; junction bases unmatched: 11. Germline values: CDR1 LNHDA, CDR2 SQIVND (reference sequence). CDR3 bases: TGTGCCAGTAGCAACTCGGGACAGGTACACGATACGCAGTATTTT. Protein product: CASSNSGQVHDTQYF.

This clonotype was observed many times. The chain recombines TRBV27 with TRBJ2-5; 7 nucleotides agree with TRBD1. The V gene end was trimmed by 6 bases and the J gene end by 4 bases; junction bases not matched to a gene: 8. CDR1 MNHEY and CDR2 SMNVEV come from the germline V gene (reference sequence). This CDR3 is 14 amino acids long. The CDR3 nucleotides are TGTGCCAGCAGACAGACAGGGTTCGGAGAGACCCAGTACTTC. Translating it yields CASRQTGFGETQYF.

This clonotype was seen at least ten times. The CDR3 bases are TGTGCCAGCATGAATGGGGGCTCGGGGGAGACCCAGTACTTC. Translating it yields CASMNGGSGETQYF. This rearrangement joins TRBV12-3 or TRBV12-4 to TRBJ2-5; tentatively, D is TRBD1 (6 bases). V lost 7 bases to trimming and J lost 5 bases, with 17 bases between them. The CDR3 spans 14 residues.

The table lists this clonotype with a few counts. As DNA, the CDR3 is TGTGCCAGCAGCTCTCTAGCGGGGGGGAACAATGAGCAGTTCTTC. Its translation: CASSSLAGGNNEQFF. The genes are TRBV7-9 and TRBJ2-1; 12 bases align to TRBD2. This CDR3 is 15 amino acids long. The ends lost 4 bases at V and 5 bases at J; junction bases unmatched: 3. Germline CDR1 is SEHNR and CDR2 is FQNEAQ (reference sequence).

The rearrangement joins TRBV6-2 or TRBV6-3 to TRBJ1-1; no definite D call. The germline CDR1 and CDR2 sequences are MNHEY and SVGEGT. The CDR3 has 14 residues. V was shortened by 7 bases and J by 4 bases, with 16 bases between the two germline ends. CDR3 region: CASTLRLGLTEAFF. Here the CDR3 DNA reads TGTGCCAGCACCCTGAGGTTAGGTCTCACTGAAGCTTTCTTT.

In its sample, this clonotype was seen a few times. CDR3 protein: CASSYPTTGGSAGANVLTF. The CDR3 nucleotides read TGTGCCAGCAGTTACCCTACGACAGGGGGCTCGGCTGGGGCCAACGTCCTGACTTTC. This chain joins TRBV6-2 or TRBV6-3 and TRBJ2-6; 10 positions agree with TRBD1. V lost 2 bases and J lost 2; bases outside the gene matches: 9. Germline V gene sequence: CDR1 MNHEY, CDR2 SVGEGT. The CDR3 sequence is 19 residues long.

This clonotype appeared many times. This chain links TRBV27 with TRBJ2-5; no firm D call. Germline V gene lookup returns CDR1 MNHEY and CDR2 SMNVEV (reference sequence). The length of the CDR3 is 14 residues. Trimming took off 0 bases at V and 4 bases at J, with 9 bases between the two ends. CDR3 residues: CASSLSVGLETQYF. In nucleotides, the CDR3 is TGTGCCAGCAGTTTATCGGTAGGGTTAGAGACCCAGTACTTC.

About this clonotype: The junction shows a germline mismatch at one end, possibly a read error. The chain combines TRBV5-4 with TRBJ2-3, with 10 bases aligning to TRBD2. The CDR3 loop spans 17 amino acids. Germline CDR1 and CDR2: SGHNT and YYREEE (reference sequence). CDR3 in DNA: TGTGCCGGCAGCCCCCACAGCGGGGGGGCAGGCACAGATACGCAGTATTTT. It specifies CAGSPHSGGAGTDTQYF.

This clonotype occurred a few times. The chain links TRBV11-2 to TRBJ1-1, with a weak D call TRBD1 (5 bases). Germline V CDR1 and CDR2: SGHAT, FQNNGV. CDR3 length: 16 residues. V shed 0 bases and J shed 4 bases, with 15 bases lying between them. The CDR3 nucleotides read TGTGCCAGCAGCTTAGATCGAAGCCGGGGGGGCACTGAAGCTTTCTTT. This translates into CASSLDRSRGGTEAFF.

This clonotype was found a few times. The chain has TRBV20-1 and TRBJ2-3; D gene uncertain. The CDR3 totals 15 residues. The V end was cut by 0 bases, the J end by 1 base, with 11 bases between. CDR1 and CDR2 (germline): DFQATT, SNEGSKA (reference sequence). CDR3 coding DNA: TGCAGTGCTAGAGAGGCCCAGCGCGGCACAGATACGCAGTATTTT. Residues: CSAREAQRGTDTQYF.

This clonotype was detected a few times. J is TRBJ1-1 and V is TRBV29-1; no firm D call. Per germline, CDR1 SQVTM and CDR2 ANQGSEA. The CDR3 has 10 amino acids. Trimming pared 4 bases from V and 4 bases from J, leaving 4 bases between. DNA for the CDR3: TGCAGCGTTGTGTTCACTGAAGCTTTCTTT. Amino acid sequence: CSVVFTEAFF.

This clonotype came up many times. As DNA, the CDR3 is TGTGCCAGCAGCTTGACCGGTACGCTCCCGAATTCACCCCTCCACTTT. It translates to CASSLTGTLPNSPLHF. This chain connects TRBV7-2 to TRBJ1-6; D gene unclear. Trimming shortened V by 3 bases and J by 7 bases, and 16 bases separated the two germline ends. The CDR3 contains 16 residues. From germline, CDR1 is SGHTA and CDR2 FQGNSA.

This clonotype has a handful of counts. The chain combines TRBV29-1 with TRBJ2-1; the D gene is possibly TRBD1 (6 bases). Trimming removed 8 bases at V and 6 bases at J, with 20 bases between. In germline, CDR1 is SQVTM, CDR2 ANQGSEA. The CDR3 length is 14 residues. CDR3 nucleotide sequence: TGCAGCTTTGCCCTCCAGACAGGTCTCAATGAGCAGTTCTTC. It specifies CSFALQTGLNEQFF.

This clonotype showed up many times. The V gene is TRBV20-1, the J gene TRBJ1-3, with D uncertain. The V end lost 3 bases, the J end lost 3 bases, and 9 bases lay between the germline ends. There are 13 residues in the CDR3. CDR1 and CDR2 from the germline V gene are DFQATT and SNEGSKA (reference sequence). The CDR3 coding sequence is TGCAGTGCTAGCTTCAGAATTGGAAACACCATATATTTT. This sequence encodes CSASFRIGNTIYF.

This clonotype was counted many times. The CDR3 sequence: CASSRNMQNEQFF. The CDR3, as DNA: TGTGCCAGCAGTCGAAACATGCAGAATGAGCAGTTCTTC. The rearrangement uses TRBV7-2 and TRBJ2-1, with unresolved D. V was clipped by 6 bases and J by 7 bases, with 13 bases between them. Germline CDR1 reads SGHTA; CDR2 reads FQGNSA. CDR3 size: 13 residues.

This clonotype turned up a few times. V usage is TRBV20-1 and J usage is TRBJ1-2; a weak D match, TRBD1 (6 bases). This CDR3 has 13 amino acids. The V end was cut by 6 bases, the J end by 2 bases, with 13 bases between. The germline gives CDR1 DFQATT, CDR2 SNEGSKA (reference sequence). This CDR3 reads CSARRTENYGYTF. The DNA of the CDR3 is TGCAGTGCCCGGCGGACAGAGAACTATGGCTACACCTTC.

The chain uses TRBV7-9 and TRBJ2-6; D is possibly TRBD1 (6 bases). The CDR3 spans 16 residues. The V gene lost 5 bases and the J gene lost 1 base, with 12 bases spanning the gap. Germline V lookup: CDR1 SEHNR, CDR2 FQNEAQ (reference sequence). The CDR3 coding sequence is TGTGCCAGCAGCCTTACAACAGGGTCTGGGGCCAACGTCCTGACTTTC. It codes for CASSLTTGSGANVLTF.

CDR3 sequence (DNA): TGTGCCAGCAGCTTTGACAGGGGAAACAAAAAACTGTTTTTT. Its protein product is CASSFDRGNKKLFF. V and J are TRBV7-2 and TRBJ1-4, with TRBD1 matching 8 bases. Germline-derived CDR1 and CDR2 are SGHTA and FQGNSA. The CDR3 length is 14 residues. The J segment lost 9 bases and the V segment lost 3 bases, leaving 6 bases of the junction unmatched. Drawing the rest from reference TRBV7-2 and TRBJ1-4, the complete variable domain is GAGVSQSPSNKVTEKGKDVELRCDPISGHTALYWYRQSLGQGLEFLIYFQGNSAPDKSGLPSDRFSAERTGGSVSTLTIQRTQQEDSAVYLCASSFDRGNKKLFFGSGTQLSVL.

This clonotype was seen ten or more times. The genes are TRBV24-1 and TRBJ1-4; D call uncertain. The V and J ends lost 5 bases and 5 bases respectively, with 8 bases between them. CDR1 and CDR2 from the germline V gene are KGHDR and SFDVKD. The length of the CDR3 is 13 residues. In DNA form, the CDR3 reads TGTGCCACCAGTGGAGGTATCAATGAAAAACTGTTTTTT. Residues: CATSGGINEKLFF.

This clonotype was recorded at least ten times. The J gene is TRBJ1-5, the V gene TRBV12-3 or TRBV12-4; D is uncertain. V lost 6 bases to trimming and J lost 0 bases, with 18 bases between them. The CDR3 consists of 17 residues. The CDR3 is CASRLRRVNNSNQPQHF. The CDR3 region has the DNA TGTGCCAGCAGACTGAGACGGGTAAATAATAGCAATCAGCCCCAGCATTTT.

This clonotype was recorded a few times. This chain links TRBV6-2 or TRBV6-3 with TRBJ2-2, with 7 bases matching TRBD2. Germline-derived CDR1 and CDR2 are MNHEY and SVGEGT. The J segment lost 4 bases and the V segment lost 7 bases, leaving 9 bases of the junction unmatched. This CDR3 has 15 residues. The CDR3: CASIKGRGSTGELFF. The CDR3 nucleotides read TGTGCCAGCATCAAAGGGCGGGGGAGCACCGGGGAGCTGTTTTTT.

This clonotype was counted many times. V is TRBV21-1 and J is TRBJ2-7. TRBV21-1 is assigned pseudogene status. The CDR3 covers 15 residues. CDR3 in DNA: TGTGCCAGCAGCAACGACGGACCGAACTCCTACGAGCAGTACTTC. It codes for CASSNDGPNSYEQYF.

The DNA of the CDR3 is TGTGCCAGCAGTGACCCCCAGAGGTCAGAGACCCAGTACTTC. Its protein product is CASSDPQRSETQYF. The V call is TRBV25-1, the J call TRBJ2-5; no definite D call. V dropped 3 bases and J dropped 4 bases, with 12 bases sitting between them. The germline CDR1 and CDR2 sequences are MGHDK and SYGVNS. This CDR3 spans 14 amino acids.

This clonotype was counted many times. The rearrangement joins TRBV24-1 to TRBJ2-1; D not certain. CDR1 is KGHDR and CDR2 is SFDVKD in the germline V gene. The CDR3 runs 16 residues. The V end was cut by 5 bases, the J end by 12 bases, with 25 bases between. This chain's CDR3 is CATSAAESPAFGSQFF. The CDR3 DNA reads TGTGCCACCAGTGCCGCCGAAAGTCCAGCTTTTGGCTCGCAGTTCTTC.

This chain links TRBV19 with TRBJ1-5, with D unresolved. CDR1 is LNHDA, CDR2 SQIVND, per germline (reference sequence). Trimming shortened V by 6 bases and J by 4 bases, and 22 bases separated the two germline ends. The CDR3 is 17 amino acids. The CDR3 loop is CASSDLGRLSGNQPQHF. CDR3 DNA sequence: TGTGCCAGTAGCGATCTTGGACGGCTCTCGGGGAATCAGCCCCAGCATTTT.

The chain has TRBV5-4 and TRBJ2-2, with 7 bases aligning to TRBD1. After removal of 4 bases from V and 6 bases from J, the junction contained 9 bases not matched to a gene. CDR1 is SGHNT, CDR2 YYREEE, per germline (reference sequence). There are 15 residues in the CDR3. The chain's CDR3 is CASSPGQVGPGELFF. CDR3 DNA sequence: TGTGCCAGCAGCCCAGGACAGGTCGGTCCCGGGGAGCTGTTTTTT.

V usage is TRBV27 and J usage is TRBJ2-1; D might be TRBD1 or TRBD2, each matching 5 bases. The V gene's germline CDR1 is MNHEY and CDR2 SMNVEV (reference sequence). V was shortened by 3 bases and J by 7 bases, with 13 bases between the two germline ends. This CDR3 is 14 amino acids long. CDR3 bases: TGTGCCAGCAGTTTGGCCTCCGGGACGAATGAGCAGTTCTTC. It yields the protein CASSLASGTNEQFF.

This clonotype was seen repeatedly, ten times or more. J is TRBJ2-7 and V is TRBV12-3 or TRBV12-4, with 7 bases that match TRBD1. The V segment lost 3 bases and the J segment 0 bases; nucleotides outside the gene matches: 2. The CDR3 has 14 amino acids. DNA for the CDR3: TGTGCCAGCAGTTTGGGGACAGCCTCCTACGAGCAGTACTTC. This codes for CASSLGTASYEQYF.

This clonotype was seen repeatedly, ten times or more. The chain combines TRBV20-1 with TRBJ2-5; 9 bases agree with TRBD1. Germline CDR1 reads DFQATT; CDR2 reads SNEGSKA (reference sequence). Trimming cost V 3 bases and J 4 bases; bases outside gene matches: 6. The CDR3 spans 14 residues. The CDR3 coding sequence is TGCAGTGCTAGCCGGGACAGGGTACCAGAGACCCAGTACTTC. It codes for CSASRDRVPETQYF.

This rearrangement joins TRBV5-5 to TRBJ1-5; D is unclear. V was trimmed by 4 bases and J by 7 bases, leaving 21 bases between them. Germline-derived CDR1 and CDR2 are SGHKS and YYEKEE (reference sequence). CDR3 length equals 16 residues. CDR3 in DNA: TGTGCCAGCAGCCGGCGCGGGCAGTCAAGTTCCCAGCCCCAGCATTTT. It encodes CASSRRGQSSSQPQHF.